Each of the 5 T cell receptor beta chains below was sequenced from the same sample in a study of siplizumab effects on memory and regulatory T cells. Sequenced by immunoSEQ multiplex PCR; TCRdb stores in-frame clones only, minus some. The table records some 100,000 clones, approximately 94% of them present only once. The sample was Tregs sorted from blood. Receptors originate from a human donor in good health.

V is TRBV30 and J is TRBJ1-2, with a possible D match to TRBD1 (5 bases). Looked up from germline, CDR1 is GTSNPN and CDR2 is SVGIG (reference sequence). The V gene lost 4 bases and the J gene lost 3 bases, with 12 bases spanning the gap. This CDR3 has 13 residues. Here the CDR3 reads CAWTPQGHYGYTF. CDR3 sequence (DNA): TGTGCCTGGACACCTCAGGGACACTATGGCTACACCTTC.

The chain couples TRBV25-1 to TRBJ2-1; D is unclear. The V and J ends lost 4 bases and 4 bases respectively, with 8 bases between them. CDR3 size: 13 residues. Germline V lookup: CDR1 MGHDK, CDR2 SYGVNS. The CDR3 coding sequence is TGTGCCAGCAGTGCCGGCGGTTACAATGAGCAGTTCTTC. Residues: CASSAGGYNEQFF.

The rearrangement uses TRBV7-9 and TRBJ2-5, with 7 bases fitting TRBD1. Germline lookup yields CDR1 SEHNR and CDR2 FQNEAQ (reference sequence). This CDR3 has 13 residues. The V gene end was trimmed by 7 bases and the J gene end by 5 bases; junction bases not matched to a gene: 7. For the CDR3, the DNA is TGTGCCAGCACCCCGGACAGGTGGGAGACCCAGTACTTC. This gives the protein CASTPDRWETQYF. Variable domain in full (rest from reference TRBV7-9 and TRBJ2-5): DTGVSQNPRHKITKRGQNVTFRCDPISEHNRLYWYRQTLGQGPEFLTYFQNEAQLEKSRLLSDRFSAERPKGSFSTLEIQRTEQGDSAMYLCASTPDRWETQYFGPGTRLLVL.

The J gene is TRBJ1-2, the V gene TRBV28; D is possibly TRBD1 (5 bases). The germline V gene encodes CDR1 MDHEN and CDR2 SYDVKM. V was clipped by 2 bases and J by 7 bases, with 11 bases between them. The CDR3 totals 13 residues. CDR3 residues: CASSLPGWGGYTF. The CDR3 nucleotides are TGTGCCAGCAGTTTACCAGGGTGGGGTGGCTACACCTTC.

V gene TRBV28 combines with J gene TRBJ1-5; D remains unclear. Germline V gene data show CDR1 as MDHEN and CDR2 as SYDVKM. The CDR3 is made up of 16 amino acids. V dropped 7 bases and J dropped 8 bases, with 24 bases sitting between them. As DNA, the CDR3 is TGTGCCAGCACCCCCTTGGTGGGGATTGGAGGGAAGCCCCAGCATTTT. Protein product: CASTPLVGIGGKPQHF.